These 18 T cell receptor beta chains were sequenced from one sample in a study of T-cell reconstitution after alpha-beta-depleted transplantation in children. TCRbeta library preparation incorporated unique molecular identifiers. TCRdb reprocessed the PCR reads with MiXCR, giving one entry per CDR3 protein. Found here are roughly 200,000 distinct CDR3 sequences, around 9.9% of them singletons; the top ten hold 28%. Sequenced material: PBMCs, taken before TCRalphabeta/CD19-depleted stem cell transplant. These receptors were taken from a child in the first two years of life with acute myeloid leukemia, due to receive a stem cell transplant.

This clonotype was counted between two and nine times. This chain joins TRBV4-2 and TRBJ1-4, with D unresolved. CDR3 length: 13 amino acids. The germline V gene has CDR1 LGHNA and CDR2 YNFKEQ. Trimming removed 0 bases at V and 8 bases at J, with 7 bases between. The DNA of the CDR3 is TGTGCCAGCAGCCAAGAGGTACTCGAAAAACTGTTTTTT. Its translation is CASSQEVLEKLFF.

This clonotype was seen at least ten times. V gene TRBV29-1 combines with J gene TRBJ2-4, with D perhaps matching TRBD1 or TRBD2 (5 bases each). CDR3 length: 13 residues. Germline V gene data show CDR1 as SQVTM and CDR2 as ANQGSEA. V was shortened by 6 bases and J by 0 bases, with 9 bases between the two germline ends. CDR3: CSVAGTAKNIQYF. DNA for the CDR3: TGCAGCGTCGCCGGGACAGCCAAAAACATTCAGTACTTC. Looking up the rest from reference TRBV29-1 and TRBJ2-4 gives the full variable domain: SAVISQKPSRDICQRGTSLTIQCQVDSQVTMMFWYRQQPGQSLTLIATANQGSEATYESGFVIDKFPISRPNLTFSTLTVSNMSPEDSSIYLCSVAGTAKNIQYFGAGTRLSVL.

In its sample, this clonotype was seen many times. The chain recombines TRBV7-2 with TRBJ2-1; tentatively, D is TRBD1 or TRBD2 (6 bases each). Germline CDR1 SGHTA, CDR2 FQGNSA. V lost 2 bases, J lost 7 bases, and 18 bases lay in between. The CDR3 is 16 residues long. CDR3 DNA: TGTGCCAGCAGCTTAAGGGCGTGGGAAGGGGGGAATGAGCAGTTCTTC. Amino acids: CASSLRAWEGGNEQFF.

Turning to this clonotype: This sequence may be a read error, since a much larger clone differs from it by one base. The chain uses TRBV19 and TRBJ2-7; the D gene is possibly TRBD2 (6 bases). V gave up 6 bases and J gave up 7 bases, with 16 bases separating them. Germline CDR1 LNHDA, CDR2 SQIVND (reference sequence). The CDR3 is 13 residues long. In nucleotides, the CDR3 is TGTGCCAGTAGCCCATCGGGAGTGGGGGAGCAGTACTTC. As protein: CASSPSGVGEQYF.

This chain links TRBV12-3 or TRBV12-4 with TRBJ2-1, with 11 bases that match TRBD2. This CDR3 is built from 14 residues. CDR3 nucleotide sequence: TGTACCATCAGTTTAGCGGGAGGGTACAATGAGCAGTTCTTC. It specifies CTISLAGGYNEQFF.

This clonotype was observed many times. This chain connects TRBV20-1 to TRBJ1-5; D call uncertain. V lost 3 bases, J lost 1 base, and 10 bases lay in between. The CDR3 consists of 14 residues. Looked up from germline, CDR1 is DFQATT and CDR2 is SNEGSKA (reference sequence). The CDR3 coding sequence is TGCAGTGCTAGTGCGGGGTACAGCAATCAGCCCCAGCATTTT. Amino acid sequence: CSASAGYSNQPQHF.

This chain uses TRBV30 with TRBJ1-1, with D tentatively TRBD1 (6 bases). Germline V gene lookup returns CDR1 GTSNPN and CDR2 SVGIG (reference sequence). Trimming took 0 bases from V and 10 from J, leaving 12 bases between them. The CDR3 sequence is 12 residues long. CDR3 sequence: CAWSVLRGGAFF. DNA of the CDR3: TGTGCCTGGAGTGTACTGAGAGGGGGAGCTTTCTTT.

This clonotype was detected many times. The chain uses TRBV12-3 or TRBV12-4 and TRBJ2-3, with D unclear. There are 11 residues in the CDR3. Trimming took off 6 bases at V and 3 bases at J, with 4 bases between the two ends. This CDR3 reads CASSRTDTQYF. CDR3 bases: TGTGCCAGCAGCCGAACAGATACGCAGTATTTT.

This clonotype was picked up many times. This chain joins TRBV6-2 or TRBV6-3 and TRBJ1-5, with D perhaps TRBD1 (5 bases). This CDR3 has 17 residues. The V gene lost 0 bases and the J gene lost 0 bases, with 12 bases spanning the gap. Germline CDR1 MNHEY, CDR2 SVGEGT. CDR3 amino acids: CASSYSRGDYSNQPQHF. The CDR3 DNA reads TGTGCCAGCAGTTACTCGAGGGGAGACTATAGCAATCAGCCCCAGCATTTT.

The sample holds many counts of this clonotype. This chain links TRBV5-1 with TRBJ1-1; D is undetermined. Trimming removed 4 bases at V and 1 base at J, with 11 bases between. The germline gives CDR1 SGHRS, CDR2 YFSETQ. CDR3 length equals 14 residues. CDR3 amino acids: CASSPSPGNTEAFF. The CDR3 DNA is TGCGCCAGCAGCCCAAGTCCGGGGAACACTGAAGCTTTCTTT.

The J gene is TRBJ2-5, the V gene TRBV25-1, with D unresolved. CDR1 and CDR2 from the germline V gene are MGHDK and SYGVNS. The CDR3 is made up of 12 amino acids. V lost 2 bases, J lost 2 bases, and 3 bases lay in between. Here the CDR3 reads CASSEQQETQYF. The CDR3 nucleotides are TGTGCCAGCAGTGAACAACAAGAGACCCAGTACTTC.

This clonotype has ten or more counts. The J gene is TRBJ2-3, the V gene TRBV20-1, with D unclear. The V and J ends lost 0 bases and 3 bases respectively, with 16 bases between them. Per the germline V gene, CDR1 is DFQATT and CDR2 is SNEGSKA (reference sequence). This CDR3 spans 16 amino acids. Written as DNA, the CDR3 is TGCAGTGCTAGAGATTGGGGAACTGGGCTTACAGATACGCAGTATTTT. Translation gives CSARDWGTGLTDTQYF.

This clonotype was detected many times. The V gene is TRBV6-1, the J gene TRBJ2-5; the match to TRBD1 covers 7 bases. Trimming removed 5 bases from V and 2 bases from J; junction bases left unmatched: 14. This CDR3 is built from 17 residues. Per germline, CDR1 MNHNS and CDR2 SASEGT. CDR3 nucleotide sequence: TGTGCCAGCAGTCTAGGACAGGACCTCCTTACACAAGAGACCCAGTACTTC. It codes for CASSLGQDLLTQETQYF.

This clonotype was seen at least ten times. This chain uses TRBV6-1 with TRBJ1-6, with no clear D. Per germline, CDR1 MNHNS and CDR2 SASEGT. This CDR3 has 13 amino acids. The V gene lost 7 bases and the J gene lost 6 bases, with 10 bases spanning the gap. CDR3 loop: CASTPVLNSPLHF. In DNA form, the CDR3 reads TGTGCCAGCACCCCAGTTCTTAATTCACCCCTCCACTTT.

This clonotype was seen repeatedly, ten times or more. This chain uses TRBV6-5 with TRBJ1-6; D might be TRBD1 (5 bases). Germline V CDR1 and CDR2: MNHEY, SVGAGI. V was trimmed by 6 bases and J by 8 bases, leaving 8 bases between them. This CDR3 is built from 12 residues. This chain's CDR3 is CASRRGDSPLHF. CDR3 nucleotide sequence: TGTGCCAGCAGGCGAGGGGATTCACCCCTCCACTTT.

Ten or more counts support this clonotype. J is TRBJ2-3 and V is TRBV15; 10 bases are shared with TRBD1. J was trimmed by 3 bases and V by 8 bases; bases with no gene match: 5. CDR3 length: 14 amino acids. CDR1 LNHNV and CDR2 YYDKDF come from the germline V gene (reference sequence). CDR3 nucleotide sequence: TGTGCCACCCTGGACAGGGGGTATACAGATACGCAGTATTTT. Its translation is CATLDRGYTDTQYF.

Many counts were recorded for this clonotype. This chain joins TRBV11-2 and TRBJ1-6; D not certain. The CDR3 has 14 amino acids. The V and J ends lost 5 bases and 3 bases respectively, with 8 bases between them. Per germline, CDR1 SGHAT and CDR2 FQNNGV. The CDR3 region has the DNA TGTGCCAGCAGCCCTATGGACTATAATTCACCCCTCCACTTT. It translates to CASSPMDYNSPLHF.

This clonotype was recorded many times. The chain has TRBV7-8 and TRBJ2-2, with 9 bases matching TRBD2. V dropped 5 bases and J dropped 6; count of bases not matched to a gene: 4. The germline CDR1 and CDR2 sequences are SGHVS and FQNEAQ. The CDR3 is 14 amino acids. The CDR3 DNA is TGTGCCAGCAGCAGTTTAGCGGGAGCCGGGGAGCTGTTTTTT. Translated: CASSSLAGAGELFF.